This is a list of T cell receptor beta chains from one sample in a study of shared clonotypes between healthy human individuals. Assay used: immunoSEQ multiplex PCR; TCRdb lists only in-frame clones, some missing. The sample records 100,000 to 120,000 clones, roughly two thirds being singletons. The sample comprised memory CD8+ T cells sorted from blood. These receptor sequences come from a woman in her 30s in good health. Each CDR3 is given with its conserved first and last residue. D genes are given only for firm matches. Size values are once, few and many counts, or a class for expanded clones, and some rows have none.

clone size	V gene	D gene	J gene	CDR3 protein	CDR3 DNA
few	TRBV28	-	TRBJ1-2	CASSLPALADGYTF	TGTGCCAGCAGTTTACCGGCTCTAGCGGATGGCTACACCTTC
-	TRBV16	-	TRBJ1-1	CASSRNTEAFF	TGTGCCAGCAGCCGGAACACTGAAGCTTTCTTT
few	TRBV7-8	TRBD2	TRBJ2-1	CASSLGGSGTYNEQFF	TGTGCCAGCAGCTTAGGGGGTAGCGGGACGTACAATGAGCAGTTCTTC
-	TRBV2	-	TRBJ2-7	CASSDYSRYEQYF	TGTGCCAGCAGTGACTACTCTCGCTACGAGCAGTACTTC
-	TRBV5-6	-	TRBJ2-5	CASTWTAYQETQYF	TGTGCCAGCACCTGGACGGCGTACCAAGAGACCCAGTACTTC
many	TRBV7-9	-	TRBJ2-7	CASSLGPVNEQYF	TGTGCCAGCAGCTTAGGTCCCGTCAACGAGCAGTACTTC
-	TRBV11-3	TRBD2	TRBJ2-2	CASSLSGGDTGELFF	TGTGCCAGCAGCTTATCGGGAGGGGACACCGGGGAGCTGTTTTTT
once	TRBV2	TRBD2	TRBJ2-1	CASSDFLSGSYNEQFF	TGTGCCAGCAGCGACTTTCTTAGCGGGAGTTACAATGAGCAGTTCTTC
many	TRBV6-6	-	TRBJ2-5	CASSYSRIGPTETQYF	TGTGCCAGCAGTTACTCGAGGATAGGGCCCACGGAGACCCAGTACTTC
-	TRBV19	-	TRBJ1-5	CASSGERRGQPQHF	TGTGCCAGTAGTGGAGAACGAAGGGGACAGCCCCAGCATTTT
-	TRBV10-1	TRBD1	TRBJ1-1	CASSDTRRDRDRLWGAFF	TGCGCCAGCAGTGACACCCGCCGGGACAGGGATCGGTTGTGGGGAGCTTTCTTT
-	TRBV5-1	TRBD2	TRBJ2-3	CASGLAGVVDTQYF	TGCGCCAGTGGACTAGCGGGAGTCGTTGATACGCAGTATTTT
few	TRBV7-9	-	TRBJ2-1	CASSLGGPYNEQFF	TGTGCCAGCAGCTTAGGGGGACCCTACAATGAGCAGTTCTTC
-	TRBV6-4	-	TRBJ2-2	CASSRGDQTTGELFF	TGTGCCAGCAGTCGCGGAGACCAGACAACCGGGGAGCTGTTTTTT
-	TRBV7-9	TRBD1	TRBJ2-7	CASSPSGTGDIDEQYF	TGTGCCAGCAGCCCCTCTGGGACAGGGGACATCGACGAGCAGTACTTC
-	TRBV2	TRBD2	TRBJ2-7	CASSETGLAGNKQYF	TGTGCCAGCAGTGAAACCGGACTAGCGGGAAATAAGCAGTACTTC
-	TRBV6-4	TRBD2	TRBJ2-1	CASSASGSSSEQFF	TGTGCCAGCAGTGCCAGCGGGAGTTCCAGTGAGCAGTTCTTC
-	TRBV7-9	TRBD1	TRBJ2-7	CASSPRQGRFYEQYF	TGTGCCAGCAGCCCGCGACAGGGTCGGTTCTACGAGCAGTACTTC
-	TRBV7-9	-	TRBJ2-7	CASSHGEAEQYF	TGTGCCAGCAGCCATGGAGAAGCGGAGCAGTACTTC
-	TRBV6-1	-	TRBJ2-6	CASTQKASGANVLTF	TGTGCCAGCACCCAAAAGGCCTCTGGGGCCAACGTCCTGACTTTC
-	TRBV19	-	TRBJ1-2	CASRTAYSNYGYTF	TGTGCCAGTCGGACAGCCTATTCTAACTATGGCTACACCTTC
few	TRBV5-4	-	TRBJ2-7	CASSADGPGYEQYF	TGTGCCAGCAGCGCCGACGGTCCCGGGTACGAGCAGTACTTC
-	TRBV7-9	-	TRBJ2-1	CASSPGREQFF	TGTGCCAGCAGCCCCGGCAGGGAGCAGTTCTTC
many	TRBV27	-	TRBJ2-7	CASGDPSVF	TGTGCCAGCGGGGACCCGTCAGTCTTC
-	TRBV4-1	-	TRBJ1-1	CASRRDSMMSTEAFF	TGCGCCAGCAGGCGTGACAGTATGATGTCCACTGAAGCTTTCTTT
-	TRBV27	-	TRBJ2-1	CASSHRELRNEQFF	TGTGCCAGCAGCCACCGGGAGTTAAGGAATGAGCAGTTCTTC
few	TRBV28	-	TRBJ1-5	CASMRTENQPQHF	TGTGCCAGCATGAGGACGGAAAATCAGCCCCAGCATTTT
-	TRBV9	-	TRBJ1-3	CASSVVSQISGNTIYF	TGTGCCAGCAGCGTAGTAAGTCAGATCTCTGGAAACACCATATATTTT
-	TRBV27	-	TRBJ2-1	CASGPTGYNEQFF	TGTGCCAGCGGACCGACAGGATACAATGAGCAGTTCTTC
-	TRBV29-1	TRBD1	TRBJ2-1	CSVASGTGDYNEQFF	TGCAGCGTCGCCTCAGGGACAGGAGACTACAATGAGCAGTTCTTC
many	TRBV6-4	-	TRBJ2-2	CASSDSAGSAGELFF	TGTGCCAGCAGTGACTCAGCAGGGTCGGCCGGGGAGCTGTTTTTT
-	TRBV30	-	TRBJ1-2	CAWSGGPGLLGYTF	TGTGCCTGGAGTGGAGGACCCGGGCTATTAGGCTACACCTTC
once	TRBV27	-	TRBJ2-7	CASSLSGGALEQYF	TGTGCCAGCAGTTTATCGGGTGGGGCGCTCGAGCAGTACTTC
-	TRBV5-1	-	TRBJ2-7	CASRPDGSYEQYF	TGCGCCAGCAGGCCCGACGGATCCTACGAGCAGTACTTC
-	TRBV29-1	-	TRBJ2-3	CSVVGGELVDTQYF	TGCAGCGTTGTGGGTGGCGAACTTGTGGATACGCAGTATTTT
-	TRBV29-1	-	TRBJ2-7	CSGGQTVYEQYF	TGCAGCGGAGGACAGACAGTCTACGAGCAGTACTTC
-	TRBV19	-	TRBJ1-3	CASTTDSYSGNTIYF	TGTGCCAGTACCACGGACAGCTACTCTGGAAACACCATATATTTT
-	TRBV10-1	TRBD2	TRBJ2-1	CASSESPSGPVNEQFF	TGCGCCAGCAGTGAGTCGCCTAGCGGCCCCGTCAATGAGCAGTTCTTC
-	TRBV25-1	-	TRBJ2-7	CASSESGPRGTYEQYF	TGTGCCAGCAGTGAATCTGGTCCTAGGGGGACCTACGAGCAGTACTTC
few	TRBV9	TRBD1	TRBJ1-5	CASSVGTGNQPQHF	TGTGCCAGCAGCGTAGGGACAGGGAATCAGCCCCAGCATTTT
-	TRBV7-6	-	TRBJ1-1	CASSLVGAGTFF	-
few	TRBV19	-	TRBJ2-2	CASSWASTGELFF	TGTGCCAGTAGTTGGGCAAGCACCGGGGAGCTGTTTTTT
-	TRBV4-2	-	TRBJ1-1	CASSQGEHLNTEAFF	TGTGCCAGCAGCCAAGGGGAACACCTGAACACTGAAGCTTTCTTT
-	TRBV5-1	TRBD1	TRBJ2-7	CASSWTGSYYEQYF	TGCGCCAGCAGCTGGACAGGGTCCTACTACGAGCAGTACTTC
-	TRBV10-2	-	TRBJ1-5	CASRPGQSGSQPQHF	TGCGCCAGCAGGCCGGGACAATCTGGGAGTCAGCCCCAGCATTTT
-	TRBV27	-	TRBJ1-5	CASSFTGAYNQPQHF	TGTGCCAGCAGTTTCACGGGGGCGTACAATCAGCCCCAGCATTTT
-	TRBV2	-	TRBJ2-7	CAIKTGDLHSYEQYF	TGTGCCATCAAAACAGGAGACTTGCATTCCTACGAGCAGTACTTC
-	TRBV10-1	TRBD2	TRBJ2-1	CASSESGREGWDEQFF	TGCGCCAGCAGTGAGTCGGGCAGGGAGGGATGGGATGAGCAGTTCTTC
-	TRBV29-1	TRBD2	TRBJ2-5	CSVRLAGDSQETQYF	TGCAGCGTACGCTTAGCGGGAGACTCCCAAGAGACCCAGTACTTC
-	TRBV15	-	TRBJ2-1	CATSRSSDGANEQFF	TGTGCCACCAGCAGGTCATCAGATGGTGCCAATGAGCAGTTCTTC
-	TRBV9	TRBD1	TRBJ2-7	CASSVEGTGGGGQYF	TGTGCCAGCAGCGTTGAGGGGACAGGGGGCGGCGGGCAGTACTTC
-	TRBV4-1	TRBD1	TRBJ2-1	CASSQGVLGTAYNEQFF	TGCGCCAGCAGCCAAGGGGTCCTCGGGACAGCTTACAATGAGCAGTTCTTC
-	TRBV27	TRBD2	TRBJ2-7	CASSFLREGLYEQYF	TGTGCCAGCAGTTTTTTACGGGAGGGACTCTACGAGCAGTACTTC